The sequence of this T cell receptor (beta chain) was determined in a study of OX40 agonist ivuxolimab in advanced cancers. Study at large: Ivuxolimab was delivered to patients intravenously every 2 weeks at doses spanning 0.01 to 10 mg/kg. Patients in dose escalation had liver, melanoma, kidney or head and neck cancers.

Study-wide results and limits: Not determined was the antigen specificity of the expanded peripheral T cells.

Any history of autoimmune disease or systemic immunosuppression disqualified patients. Data came from immunoSEQ multiplex PCR; TCRdb stores just in-frame clones and leaves some out. The table shows 53,000 or so clones, with approximately 84% occurring only once. This clone appeared a few times. Its antigen is undetermined. Germline V gives CDR1 SEHNR, CDR2 FQNEAQ (reference sequence). The CDR3 is 14 residues long. The V gene end was trimmed by 3 bases and the J gene end by 9 bases; junction bases not matched to a gene: 4. The clonotype was recovered from an adult with an advanced solid tumor such as melanoma, head and neck, liver or kidney cancer. The chain recombines TRBV7-9 with TRBJ1-6, with 8 bases identical to TRBD1. The sample in question was CD4+ or CD8+ T cells sorted from blood, obtained in a trial of the OX40 agonist ivuxolimab. CDR3 loop: CASSLDRATSPLHF. CDR3 coding DNA: TGTGCCAGCAGCTTGGACAGGGCTACTTCACCCCTCCACTTT.